This T cell receptor beta chain was sequenced for a study of T cells after posttransplantation cyclophosphamide. Broader study findings: Blood and skin or GI T cell repertoires showed limited TRB overlap. After PTCy, TRB diversity resembled that of CNI/methotrexate controls. Later blood repertoires were often dominated by clones from the donor CD8+ memory compartment.

Concerning this clone: What it recognizes is unknown.

This table comes from immunoSEQ multiplex PCR, and its TCRdb copy is limited to in-frame clones, with some not included. The profile shows tens of thousands of clones, 80% to 95% of them singletons. Peripheral blood was collected from the related graft donor on the marrow donation day. The germline V and J ends were trimmed by 6 bases and 4 bases, with 15 bases remaining between them. Germline V gene lookup returns CDR1 MNHEY and CDR2 SVGAGI. The CDR3 contains 15 residues. The sequenced sample was PBMCs. This TCR was recovered from a woman aged 25 to 39 in good health and a related stem cell transplant donor. This chain joins TRBV6-5 and TRBJ1-4, with D unresolved. The DNA of the CDR3 is TGTGCCAGCAGAGCCAGACCGATAATTAATGAAAAACTGTTTTTT. Translation: CASRARPIINEKLFF.